This T cell receptor beta chain was retrieved from a study of cytomegalovirus exposure and HLA in healthy donors. Notes on the study in general: Immune exposure was documented only through CMV serostatus. It was assumed in the presence/absence analyses that sequencing depth was roughly uniform across donors.

For this clone: Its antigen is unidentified.

Germline values: CDR1 GTSNPN, CDR2 SVGIG (reference sequence). The CDR3 covers 17 residues. V dropped 0 bases and J dropped 6 bases, with 24 bases sitting between them. In the PCR, 60 Vbeta and 13 Jbeta primers were used. Using immunoSEQ multiplex PCR, the repertoire was profiled, and TCRdb retains in-frame clones only, with some absent. The repertoire includes around 76,000 clones, roughly two thirds of them detected once, and 15% to 20% sits in the top ten. This sequence was found in a woman in her thirties or forties in good health and CMV-seropositive. The rearrangement joins TRBV30 to TRBJ2-7; weak D call: TRBD2 (5 bases). Sequencing was carried out using PBMCs. CDR3 sequence: CAWSVYRKGRNGVEQYF. The CDR3 DNA is TGTGCCTGGAGTGTCTATCGGAAAGGGCGTAACGGGGTCGAGCAGTACTTC.